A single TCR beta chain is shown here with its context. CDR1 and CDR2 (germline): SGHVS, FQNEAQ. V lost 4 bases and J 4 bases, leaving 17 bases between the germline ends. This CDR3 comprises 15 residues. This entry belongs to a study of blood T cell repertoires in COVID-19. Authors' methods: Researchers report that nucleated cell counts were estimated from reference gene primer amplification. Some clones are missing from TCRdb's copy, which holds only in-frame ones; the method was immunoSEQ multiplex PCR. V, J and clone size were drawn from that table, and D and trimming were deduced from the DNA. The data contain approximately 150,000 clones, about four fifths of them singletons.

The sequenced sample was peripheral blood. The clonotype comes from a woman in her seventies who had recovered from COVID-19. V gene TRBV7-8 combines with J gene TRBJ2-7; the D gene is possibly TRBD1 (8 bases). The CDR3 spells CASSWGGQAPYEQYF. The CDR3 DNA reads TGTGCCAGCAGCTGGGGGGGACAGGCCCCATACGAGCAGTACTTC.